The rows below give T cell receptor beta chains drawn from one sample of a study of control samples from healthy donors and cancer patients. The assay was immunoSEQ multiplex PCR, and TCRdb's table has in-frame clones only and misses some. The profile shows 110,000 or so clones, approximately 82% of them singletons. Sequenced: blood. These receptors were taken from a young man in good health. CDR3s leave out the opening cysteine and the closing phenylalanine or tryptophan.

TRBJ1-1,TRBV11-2,ASSPTGTVNTEAF
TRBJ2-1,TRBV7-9,ASSHPRASGEGNEQF
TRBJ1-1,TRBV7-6,ASSLGSSGSNTEAF
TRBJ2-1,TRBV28,ATWALINHEQF
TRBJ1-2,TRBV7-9,ASSLVQVGNGYT
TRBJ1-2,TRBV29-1,SVRQGAAYGYT
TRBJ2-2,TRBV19,ASSQRGQGNTGELF
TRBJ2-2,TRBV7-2,ASSPWDTADNTGELF
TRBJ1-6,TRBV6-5,ASSLDRGNSPLH
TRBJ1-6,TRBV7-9,ASRRENSPLH
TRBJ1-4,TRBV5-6,ASSLADQTLNEKLF
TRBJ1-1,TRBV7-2,ASSLLPTPAMNTEAF
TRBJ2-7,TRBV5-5,ASSWGTGSVSPYEQY
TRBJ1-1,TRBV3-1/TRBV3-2,ASSQLFSKSEAF
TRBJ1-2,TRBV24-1,ATSDATTDANYGYT
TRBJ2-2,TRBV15,ATSRESAPMHGGGELF
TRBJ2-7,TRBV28,ASTTSLAYEQY
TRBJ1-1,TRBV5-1,ASSLSTYMNTEAF
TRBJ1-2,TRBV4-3,ASSQDYAPNYGYT
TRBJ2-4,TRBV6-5,ASSSFRAKNIQY